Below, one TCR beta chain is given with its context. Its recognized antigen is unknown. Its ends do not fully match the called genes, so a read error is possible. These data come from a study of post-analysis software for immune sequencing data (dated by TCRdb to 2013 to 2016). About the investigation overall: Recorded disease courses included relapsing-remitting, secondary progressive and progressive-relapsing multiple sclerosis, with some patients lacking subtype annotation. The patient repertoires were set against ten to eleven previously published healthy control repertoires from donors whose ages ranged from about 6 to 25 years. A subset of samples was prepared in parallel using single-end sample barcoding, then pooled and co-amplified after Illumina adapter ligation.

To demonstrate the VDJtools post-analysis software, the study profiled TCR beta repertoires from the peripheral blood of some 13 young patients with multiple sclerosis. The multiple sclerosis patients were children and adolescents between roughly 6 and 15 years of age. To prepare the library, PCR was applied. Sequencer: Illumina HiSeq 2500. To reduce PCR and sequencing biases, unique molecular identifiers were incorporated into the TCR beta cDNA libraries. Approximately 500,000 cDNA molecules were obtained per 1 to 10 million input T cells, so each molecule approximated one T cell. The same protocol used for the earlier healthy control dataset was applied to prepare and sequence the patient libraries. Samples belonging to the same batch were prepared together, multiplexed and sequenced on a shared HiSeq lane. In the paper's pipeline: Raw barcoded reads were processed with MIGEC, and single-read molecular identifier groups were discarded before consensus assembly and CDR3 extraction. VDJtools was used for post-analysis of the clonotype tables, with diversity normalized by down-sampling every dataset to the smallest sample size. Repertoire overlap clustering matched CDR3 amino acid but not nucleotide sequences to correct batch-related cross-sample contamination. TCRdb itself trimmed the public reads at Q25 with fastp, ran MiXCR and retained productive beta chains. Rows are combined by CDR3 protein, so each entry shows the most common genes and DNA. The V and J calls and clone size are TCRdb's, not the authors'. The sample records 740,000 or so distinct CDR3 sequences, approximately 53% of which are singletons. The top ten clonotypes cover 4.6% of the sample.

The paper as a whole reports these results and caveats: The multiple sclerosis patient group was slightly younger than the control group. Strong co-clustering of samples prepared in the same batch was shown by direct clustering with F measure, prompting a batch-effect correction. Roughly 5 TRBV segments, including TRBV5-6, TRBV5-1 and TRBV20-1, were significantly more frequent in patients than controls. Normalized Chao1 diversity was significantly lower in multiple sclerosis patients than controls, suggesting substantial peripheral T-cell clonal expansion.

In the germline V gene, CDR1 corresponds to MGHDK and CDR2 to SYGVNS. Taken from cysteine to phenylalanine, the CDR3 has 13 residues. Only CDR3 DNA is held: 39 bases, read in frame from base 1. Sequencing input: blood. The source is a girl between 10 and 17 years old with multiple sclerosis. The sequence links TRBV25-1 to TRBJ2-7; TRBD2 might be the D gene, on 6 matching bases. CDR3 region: CASSEGRSYEQYF. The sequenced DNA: TGCGCCAGCAGTGAAGGGAGGTCCTACGAGCAGTACTTC.